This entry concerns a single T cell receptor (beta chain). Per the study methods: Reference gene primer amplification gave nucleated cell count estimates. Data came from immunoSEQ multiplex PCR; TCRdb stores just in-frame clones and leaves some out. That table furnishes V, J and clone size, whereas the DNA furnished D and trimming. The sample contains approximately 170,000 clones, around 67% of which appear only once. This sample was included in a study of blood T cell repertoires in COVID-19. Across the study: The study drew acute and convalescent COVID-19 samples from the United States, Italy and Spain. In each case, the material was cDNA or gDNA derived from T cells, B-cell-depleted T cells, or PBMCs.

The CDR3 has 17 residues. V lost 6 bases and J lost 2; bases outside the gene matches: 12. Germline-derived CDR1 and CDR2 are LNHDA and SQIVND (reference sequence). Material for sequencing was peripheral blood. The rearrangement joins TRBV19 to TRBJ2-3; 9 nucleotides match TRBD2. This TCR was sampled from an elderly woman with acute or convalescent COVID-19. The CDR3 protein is CASSKDVGLANTDTQYF. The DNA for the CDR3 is TGTGCCAGTAGCAAGGATGTCGGACTAGCGAACACAGATACGCAGTATTTT.